This TCR beta chain was sequenced during a study of T cell changes during pregnancy in multiple sclerosis. Method: immunoSEQ multiplex PCR; TCRdb's copy keeps in-frame clones and lacks some. This sample has about 83,000 clones, with about 95% found just once. Germline-derived CDR1 and CDR2 are LNHDA and SQIVND (reference sequence). Trimming removed 2 bases at V and 1 base at J, with 11 bases between. This CDR3 is built from 15 residues. This sequence originates from a female donor with multiple sclerosis, enrolled in a pregnancy study. The input for sequencing was peripheral blood, taken in the second trimester of pregnancy. This chain joins TRBV19 and TRBJ1-1; no clear D gene. The CDR3 DNA reads TGTGCCAGTAGTATATCGGGAATTCCGAACACTGAAGCTTTCTTT. Amino acids: CASSISGIPNTEAFF.